This is a list of T cell receptor beta chains from one sample in a study of regulatory T cells in long-lasting Graves disease. MiXCR, applied by TCRdb to the multiplex PCR reads, yields one record per CDR3 protein. The sample lists approximately 400,000 distinct CDR3 sequences; more than 12% were seen once. A further study also used this sample, focusing on T cells in Graves' hyperthyroidism and ophthalmopathy.

The starting material was peripheral blood mononuclear cells (PBMCs), obtained at new diagnosis, from a patient treated with antithyroid drugs. Receptors were obtained from a woman in her twenties or thirties with Graves disease. Both conserved end residues are part of each CDR3. The order of the fields is CDR3 protein, CDR3 DNA, clone size, D gene, V gene, J gene. D genes are given only for firm matches. Not every row has a clone size; where given, it reads once, few, many or a size class.

CDR3 protein: CASSYSDTLGKQYF
CDR3 DNA: TGTGCCAGCAGTTACTCAGACACCCTTGGGAAGCAGTACTTC
clone size: NA
D gene: NA
V gene: TRBV6-5
J gene: TRBJ2-7

CDR3 protein: CSASKLLAGEGEQYF
CDR3 DNA: TGCAGTGCTAGCAAACTGCTAGCGGGAGAGGGGGAGCAGTACTTC
clone size: NA
D gene: TRBD2
V gene: TRBV20-1
J gene: TRBJ2-7

CDR3 protein: CASTRALGPTEAFF
CDR3 DNA: TGTGCCAGCACCCGGGCTCTGGGCCCCACTGAAGCTTTCTTT
clone size: many
D gene: NA
V gene: TRBV5-4
J gene: TRBJ1-1

CDR3 protein: CSARWTYAGGELFF
CDR3 DNA: TGCAGTGCTAGATGGACCTACGCTGGTGGGGAGCTGTTTTTT
clone size: NA
D gene: NA
V gene: TRBV20-1
J gene: TRBJ2-2

CDR3 protein: CASSLLGGVLYEQYF
CDR3 DNA: TGTGCCAGCAGCTTATTGGGTGGGGTTCTCTACGAGCAGTACTTC
clone size: NA
D gene: NA
V gene: TRBV11-2
J gene: TRBJ2-7

CDR3 protein: CASSQENVAGDTQYF
CDR3 DNA: TGTGCCAGCAGCCAAGAAAACGTTGCAGGAGATACGCAGTATTTT
clone size: NA
D gene: NA
V gene: TRBV3-1
J gene: TRBJ2-3

CDR3 protein: CSGTATNEKLFF
CDR3 DNA: TGCAGCGGGACTGCAACTAATGAAAAACTGTTTTTT
clone size: few
D gene: NA
V gene: TRBV29-1
J gene: TRBJ1-4

CDR3 protein: CASSQGPGPNQPQHF
CDR3 DNA: TGCGCCAGCAGCCAAGGGCCGGGACCCAATCAGCCCCAGCATTTT
clone size: few
D gene: NA
V gene: TRBV4-1
J gene: TRBJ1-5

CDR3 protein: CAWGPGTGVSPLHF
CDR3 DNA: TGTGCCTGGGGCCCCGGGACAGGGGTTTCACCCCTCCACTTT
clone size: NA
D gene: TRBD1
V gene: TRBV30
J gene: TRBJ1-6

CDR3 protein: CASIGTGRGTDTQYF
CDR3 DNA: TGTGCCAGCATTGGGACAGGGAGGGGCACAGATACGCAGTATTTT
clone size: few
D gene: TRBD1
V gene: TRBV27
J gene: TRBJ2-3

CDR3 protein: CASSLTGVINTGELFF
CDR3 DNA: TGTGCCAGCAGTTTAACAGGGGTCATTAACACCGGGGAGCTGTTTTTT
clone size: many
D gene: TRBD1
V gene: TRBV27
J gene: TRBJ2-2

CDR3 protein: CSAPGQATEAFF
CDR3 DNA: TGCAGTGCTCCGGGACAGGCCACTGAAGCTTTCTTT
clone size: many
D gene: TRBD1
V gene: TRBV20-1
J gene: TRBJ1-1

CDR3 protein: CASSLVGATNEKLFF
CDR3 DNA: TGTGCCAGCAGCTTAGTGGGGGCAACTAATGAAAAACTGTTTTTT
clone size: few
D gene: NA
V gene: TRBV11-2
J gene: TRBJ1-4

CDR3 protein: CATYRDTVTGNTIYF
CDR3 DNA: TGTGCCACCTACCGGGACACTGTAACTGGAAACACCATATATTTT
clone size: NA
D gene: NA
V gene: TRBV28
J gene: TRBJ1-3

CDR3 protein: CASSEAPGQRYF
CDR3 DNA: TGTGCCAGCAGTGAAGCACCGGGACAGAGGTATTTT
clone size: many
D gene: TRBD1
V gene: TRBV2
J gene: TRBJ2-3

CDR3 protein: CASSLEPPSSNEQFF
CDR3 DNA: TGTGCCAGCAGCTTAGAGCCACCCAGTTCCAATGAGCAGTTCTTC
clone size: many
D gene: NA
V gene: TRBV7-9
J gene: TRBJ2-1

CDR3 protein: CASSGFSGTSTDTQYF
CDR3 DNA: TGTGCCAGCAGCGGTTTTAGCGGGACCAGCACAGATACGCAGTATTTT
clone size: many
D gene: TRBD2
V gene: TRBV9
J gene: TRBJ2-3

CDR3 protein: CASSQELGYSYEQYF
CDR3 DNA: TGTGCCAGCAGCCAAGAGCTGGGGTACTCCTACGAGCAGTACTTC
clone size: NA
D gene: NA
V gene: TRBV14
J gene: TRBJ2-7

CDR3 protein: CASSGEEPNQPQHF
CDR3 DNA: TGTGCCAGCTCCGGAGAGGAGCCCAATCAGCCCCAGCATTTT
clone size: NA
D gene: NA
V gene: TRBV2
J gene: TRBJ1-5

CDR3 protein: CASSRDRARYEQYF
CDR3 DNA: TGTGCCAGCAGCCGGGACAGGGCTCGGTACGAGCAGTACTTC
clone size: many
D gene: TRBD1
V gene: TRBV6-1
J gene: TRBJ2-7

CDR3 protein: CASSSRDTISYEQYF
CDR3 DNA: TGTGCCAGCAGTTCCCGGGACACAATCTCCTACGAGCAGTACTTC
clone size: NA
D gene: NA
V gene: TRBV27
J gene: TRBJ2-7

CDR3 protein: CASTERGTEAFF
CDR3 DNA: TGTGCCAGCACCGAAAGGGGGACTGAAGCTTTCTTT
clone size: many
D gene: NA
V gene: TRBV2
J gene: TRBJ1-1

CDR3 protein: CASRRAASSYNEQFF
CDR3 DNA: TGTGCCAGCAGACGGGCGGCGAGCTCCTACAATGAGCAGTTCTTC
clone size: many
D gene: NA
V gene: TRBV12-3/TRBV12-4
J gene: TRBJ2-1

CDR3 protein: CASSRRTSGSPHNEQFF
CDR3 DNA: TGTGCCAGCAGCCGTAGGACTAGCGGGAGCCCCCACAATGAGCAGTTCTTC
clone size: NA
D gene: TRBD2
V gene: TRBV6-1
J gene: TRBJ2-1

CDR3 protein: CASSPDGGRNSPLHF
CDR3 DNA: TGCGCCAGCAGCCCGGACGGGGGGCGAAATTCACCCCTCCACTTT
clone size: NA
D gene: NA
V gene: TRBV5-1
J gene: TRBJ1-6

CDR3 protein: CASRQHSGNTIYF
CDR3 DNA: TGTGCCAGCAGACAGCACTCTGGAAACACCATATATTTT
clone size: NA
D gene: NA
V gene: TRBV6-2/TRBV6-3
J gene: TRBJ1-3

CDR3 protein: CASRGTVGSGELFF
CDR3 DNA: TGTGCCAGCAGGGGGACCGTAGGCTCCGGGGAGCTGTTTTTT
clone size: few
D gene: NA
V gene: TRBV12-3/TRBV12-4
J gene: TRBJ2-2

CDR3 protein: CASSLARFSGSHGELFF
CDR3 DNA: TGCGCCAGCAGCTTGGCCCGGTTTAGCGGGAGTCACGGGGAGCTGTTTTTT
clone size: few
D gene: TRBD2
V gene: TRBV5-1
J gene: TRBJ2-2

CDR3 protein: CASSPRQGAQDTQYF
CDR3 DNA: TGTGCCAGCTCTCCCCGACAGGGGGCCCAGGATACGCAGTATTTT
clone size: NA
D gene: TRBD1
V gene: TRBV18
J gene: TRBJ2-3

CDR3 protein: CASSLGRAVQYF
CDR3 DNA: TGTGCCAGCAGCTTGGGGCGAGCTGTGCAGTACTTC
clone size: NA
D gene: NA
V gene: TRBV5-6
J gene: TRBJ2-7

CDR3 protein: CASSTSSGPYNEQFF
CDR3 DNA: TGTGCCAGCAGCACTTCTAGCGGCCCCTACAATGAGCAGTTCTTC
clone size: NA
D gene: TRBD2
V gene: TRBV6-1
J gene: TRBJ2-1

CDR3 protein: CATSDGQGNYYEQYF
CDR3 DNA: TGTGCCACCAGTGACGGACAGGGAAACTACTACGAGCAGTACTTC
clone size: many
D gene: TRBD1
V gene: TRBV24-1
J gene: TRBJ2-7

CDR3 protein: CASSYLTGGVNNQPQHF
CDR3 DNA: TGTGCCAGCAGTTACTTAACAGGGGGGGTTAACAATCAGCCCCAGCATTTT
clone size: NA
D gene: TRBD1
V gene: TRBV6-9
J gene: TRBJ1-5

CDR3 protein: CASTPWRENIQYF
CDR3 DNA: TGTGCCAGCACCCCATGGCGGGAAAACATTCAGTACTTC
clone size: NA
D gene: NA
V gene: TRBV6-2/TRBV6-3
J gene: TRBJ2-4

CDR3 protein: CASSTGASGNNEQFF
CDR3 DNA: TGTGCCAGCAGCACCGGGGCTAGCGGGAACAATGAGCAGTTCTTC
clone size: once
D gene: TRBD2
V gene: TRBV11-1
J gene: TRBJ2-1

CDR3 protein: CASSSFREMVTLGYHEQFF
CDR3 DNA: TGTGCCAGCAGCTCATTCAGGGAAATGGTGACTCTCGGATATCATGAGCAGTTCTTC
clone size: many
D gene: NA
V gene: TRBV11-2
J gene: TRBJ2-1

CDR3 protein: CASSFQTTNRLYEQYF
CDR3 DNA: TGCGCCAGCAGCTTTCAAACTACCAACCGCCTCTACGAGCAGTACTTC
clone size: many
D gene: NA
V gene: TRBV5-1
J gene: TRBJ2-7

CDR3 protein: CASSFSKGGQGAPTDTQYF
CDR3 DNA: TGTGCCAGCAGCTTTTCCAAGGGGGGCCAGGGGGCCCCAACAGATACGCAGTATTTT
clone size: NA
D gene: TRBD1
V gene: TRBV7-8
J gene: TRBJ2-3

CDR3 protein: CASSPGASRTYTQYF
CDR3 DNA: TGTGCCAGCAGCCCAGGGGCTAGCCGCACATATACGCAGTATTTT
clone size: NA
D gene: NA
V gene: TRBV7-2
J gene: TRBJ2-3

CDR3 protein: CATSKQGASYEQYF
CDR3 DNA: TGTGCCACCAGCAAGCAGGGGGCCTCCTACGAGCAGTACTTC
clone size: NA
D gene: TRBD1
V gene: TRBV15
J gene: TRBJ2-7

CDR3 protein: CASSQGRSEQYF
CDR3 DNA: TGTGCCAGCAGCCAAGGCCGTTCGGAGCAGTACTTC
clone size: many
D gene: NA
V gene: TRBV3-1
J gene: TRBJ2-7

CDR3 protein: CASSDWDSHQPQHF
CDR3 DNA: TGTGCCAGCAGTGATTGGGACAGCCATCAGCCCCAGCATTTT
clone size: NA
D gene: TRBD1
V gene: TRBV25-1
J gene: TRBJ1-5

CDR3 protein: CASTNRRALNTEAFF
CDR3 DNA: TGTGCCAGCACTAACCGCCGGGCGCTGAACACTGAAGCTTTCTTT
clone size: many
D gene: NA
V gene: TRBV12-3/TRBV12-4
J gene: TRBJ1-1

CDR3 protein: CASSRPGTSGTTSYNEQFF
CDR3 DNA: TGTGCCAGCAGCCGACCCGGGACTAGCGGAACGACCTCCTACAATGAGCAGTTCTTC
clone size: many
D gene: TRBD2
V gene: TRBV2
J gene: TRBJ2-1

CDR3 protein: CASSLAWRSQETQYF
CDR3 DNA: TGTGCCAGCAGCTTAGCATGGCGAAGTCAAGAGACCCAGTACTTC
clone size: few
D gene: NA
V gene: TRBV7-2
J gene: TRBJ2-5

CDR3 protein: CASSTDGRNTEAFF
CDR3 DNA: TGTGCCAGCAGCACGGACGGAAGGAACACTGAAGCTTTCTTT
clone size: few
D gene: NA
V gene: TRBV7-3
J gene: TRBJ1-1

CDR3 protein: CASSTPGGASGNTIYF
CDR3 DNA: TGTGCCAGCAGTACACCAGGGGGGGCCTCTGGAAACACCATATATTTT
clone size: many
D gene: TRBD1
V gene: TRBV28
J gene: TRBJ1-3

CDR3 protein: CASSLEVQGGEQYF
CDR3 DNA: TGTGCCAGCAGCTTAGAGGTACAGGGGGGCGAGCAGTACTTC
clone size: NA
D gene: TRBD1
V gene: TRBV7-8
J gene: TRBJ2-7

CDR3 protein: CASSEGGGYNSPLHF
CDR3 DNA: TGTGCCAGCAGTGAAGGGGGCGGCTATAATTCACCCCTCCACTTT
clone size: NA
D gene: NA
V gene: TRBV25-1
J gene: TRBJ1-6

CDR3 protein: CASQLRADTSYEQYF
CDR3 DNA: TGTGCCAGCCAATTGAGGGCTGACACCTCCTACGAGCAGTACTTC
clone size: many
D gene: NA
V gene: TRBV11-2
J gene: TRBJ2-7

CDR3 protein: CASSAGTGRYEQYF
CDR3 DNA: TGTGCCAGCAGCGCCGGGACAGGGCGGTACGAGCAGTACTTC
clone size: many
D gene: TRBD1
V gene: TRBV9
J gene: TRBJ2-7

CDR3 protein: CASSQQGLPEAFF
CDR3 DNA: TGTGCCAGCAGCCAACAGGGGCTTCCTGAAGCTTTCTTT
clone size: many
D gene: TRBD1
V gene: TRBV2
J gene: TRBJ1-1

CDR3 protein: CASSLRGGGMNYGYTF
CDR3 DNA: TGTGCCAGCAGCTTAAGGGGAGGGGGGATGAACTATGGCTACACCTTC
clone size: few
D gene: NA
V gene: TRBV7-3
J gene: TRBJ1-2

CDR3 protein: CASSPMDGTSGNTGELFF
CDR3 DNA: TGTGCCAGCAGTCCTATGGACGGGACTAGCGGAAACACCGGGGAGCTGTTTTTT
clone size: many
D gene: TRBD2
V gene: TRBV28
J gene: TRBJ2-2

CDR3 protein: CASSTLASMGGETQYF
CDR3 DNA: TGTGCCAGCAGTACCCTAGCATCTATGGGGGGAGAGACCCAGTACTTC
clone size: many
D gene: NA
V gene: TRBV27
J gene: TRBJ2-5

CDR3 protein: CSAVQWGDTQYF
CDR3 DNA: TGCAGTGCCGTTCAATGGGGAGATACGCAGTATTTT
clone size: many
D gene: NA
V gene: TRBV20-1
J gene: TRBJ2-3

CDR3 protein: CASSFKLDIGGEKLFF
CDR3 DNA: TGTGCCAGCAGCTTCAAGCTGGACATAGGGGGGGAAAAACTGTTTTTT
clone size: NA
D gene: NA
V gene: TRBV5-6
J gene: TRBJ1-4

CDR3 protein: CSAFKPGDSNEQFF
CDR3 DNA: TGCAGTGCTTTTAAACCGGGGGACAGCAATGAGCAGTTCTTC
clone size: few
D gene: NA
V gene: TRBV20-1
J gene: TRBJ2-1